This TCR beta chain is drawn from a study of a mutant IDH1 vaccine in newly diagnosed glioma. Study at large: Patients got radiotherapy, temozolomide, or both beforehand, and most got both. Overall study results and limits: There were vaccine-induced immune responses in more than 85% of the patients. Seemingly, pseudoprogression had no relation to changes in the top peripheral T cell clonotypes.

A word on this clone: No antigen is known for it.

Time point reported: baseline, week 1 (first vaccination visit). Treatment specified: pre-vaccination baseline after standard-of-care therapy. Newly diagnosed WHO grade 3 or 4 IDH1-mutant, ATRX-lost astrocytomas were identified in the donors. The data were produced by immunoSEQ multiplex PCR, yet TCRdb's version contains in-frame clones alone and is incomplete. Of tens of thousands of clones listed, roughly 93% were seen once; the top ten hold roughly 1.2%. Germline V gene data show CDR1 as SGHTA and CDR2 as FQGNSA. The trim removed 1 base at V and 2 bases at J, leaving 11 bases unmatched. The CDR3 consists of 18 residues.

Specimen: PBMCs, collected from a glioma patient treated with radiotherapy, temozolomide or both. V usage is TRBV7-2 and J usage is TRBJ2-7; 10 positions agree with TRBD1. The sequence came from a man in his forties with glioma. The CDR3 DNA sequence: TGTGCCAGCAGCTTAGGCCCGGGACAGGGGTTAGCAGCCTACGAGCAGTACTTC. Its protein is CASSLGPGQGLAAYEQYF. Together with reference TRBV7-2 and TRBJ2-7, the CDR3 gives the full variable domain: GAGVSQSPSNKVTEKGKDVELRCDPISGHTALYWYRQSLGQGLEFLIYFQGNSAPDKSGLPSDRFSAERTGGSVSTLTIQRTQQEDSAVYLCASSLGPGQGLAAYEQYFGPGTRLTVT.